Each of the 22 T cell receptor beta chains below was sequenced from the same sample in a study of response to subunit inactivated influenza vaccine. TCRdb passed the RT-PCR reads through MiXCR, listing each CDR3 protein once. Altogether about 580,000 distinct CDR3 sequences are present, approximately 14% being singletons, with the ten largest covering around 10%. The sample here was PBMCs from blood, taken 11 to 12 days after vaccination. The receptors were gathered from a man aged 50 to 59 who received an inactivated influenza vaccine.

This clonotype has only a few counts. The chain uses TRBV20-1 and TRBJ1-5, with D perhaps matching TRBD1 (6 bases). With 7 bases removed from V and 0 bases from J, the gap between germline ends came to 13 bases. The CDR3 consists of 14 residues. From germline, CDR1 is DFQATT and CDR2 SNEGSKA (reference sequence). CDR3 DNA: TGCAGTGGAAAACAGGGTGCTAGCAATCAGCCCCAGCATTTT. Translated: CSGKQGASNQPQHF.

The chain uses TRBV5-1 and TRBJ1-1, with 8 bases identical to TRBD1. The ends lost 4 bases at V and 1 base at J; junction bases unmatched: 9. Germline CDR1 and CDR2: SGHRS and YFSETQ. CDR3 length: 16 residues. The CDR3, as DNA: TGCGCCAGCAGCGGAGACAGGGGAGATAGGAACACTGAAGCTTTCTTT. This translates into CASSGDRGDRNTEAFF.

This clonotype was counted ten times or more. J is TRBJ1-4 and V is TRBV28; tentatively, D is TRBD1 (5 bases). V was shortened by 3 bases and J by 0 bases, with 14 bases between the two germline ends. CDR3 length: 17 amino acids. Germline loops: CDR1 MDHEN, CDR2 SYDVKM. In DNA form, the CDR3 reads TGTGCCAGCAGTTTTGGGTGGCAGGGAGCAACTAATGAAAAACTGTTTTTT. Amino acids: CASSFGWQGATNEKLFF.

Only a few counts were recorded for this clonotype. V usage is TRBV14 and J usage is TRBJ1-1, with a weak D call TRBD1 (5 bases). Germline V gives CDR1 SGHDN, CDR2 FVKESK. The CDR3 is made up of 18 amino acids. V dropped 0 bases and J dropped 1 base, with 18 bases sitting between them. The DNA of the CDR3 is TGTGCCAGCAGCCAAGATTCTCCCTCCGGGACGTCGAACACTGAAGCTTTCTTT. It encodes CASSQDSPSGTSNTEAFF.

This clonotype was seen a few times. The gene calls are TRBV12-3 or TRBV12-4 and TRBJ2-1; 13 bases align to TRBD2. This CDR3 region has 15 residues. V was clipped by 6 bases and J by 6 bases; unmatched bases: 5. As DNA, the CDR3 is TGTGCCAGCAGGCTTACTAGCGGGAGGGCCAATGAGCAGTTCTTC. Translated, it gives CASRLTSGRANEQFF.

Regarding this clonotype: A read error is possible here, since a much larger clone lies one base away. This rearrangement joins TRBV6-2 or TRBV6-3 to TRBJ2-7, with D tentatively TRBD2 (5 bases). Trimming pared 7 bases from V and 3 bases from J, leaving 13 bases between. Germline V gene sequence: CDR1 MNHEY, CDR2 SVGEGT. The CDR3 has 13 amino acids. The CDR3 coding sequence is TGTGCCAGCACCGGAGAAGCGGACTACGAGCAGTACTTC. Translation: CASTGEADYEQYF.

This clonotype was recorded a few times. The V gene is TRBV4-2, the J gene TRBJ2-7; 9 positions match TRBD2. Germline CDR1 is LGHNA and CDR2 is YNFKEQ. This CDR3 contains 15 residues. J lost 0 bases, V lost 2 bases, and 2 bases had no gene match. CDR3 protein: CASSQQTSGSYEQYF. DNA of the CDR3: TGTGCCAGCAGCCAACAGACTAGCGGCTCCTACGAGCAGTACTTC.

The sample holds one count of this clonotype. The J gene is TRBJ1-2, the V gene TRBV6-5; possibly TRBD1 for D (6 bases). CDR3 length: 20 residues. CDR1 and CDR2 (germline): MNHEY, SVGAGI. The V end lost 2 bases, the J end lost 5 bases, and 30 bases lay between the germline ends. The CDR3 DNA reads as TGTGCCAGCAGTTACCGTCCCTTCGGCTATTGGGCATCAGGGGTATATGGCTACACCTTC. Residues: CASSYRPFGYWASGVYGYTF.

This clonotype showed up just a few times. J is TRBJ2-2 and V is TRBV12-3 or TRBV12-4; no firm D call. Deletions cut 4 bases from V and 2 bases from J, with 8 bases between. The CDR3 spans 14 residues. This CDR3 is CASSYQTNTGELFF. The DNA for the CDR3 is TGTGCCAGCAGTTACCAAACCAACACCGGGGAGCTGTTTTTT.

This clonotype turned up a few times. The J gene is TRBJ2-2, the V gene TRBV5-1, with 13 bases identical to TRBD2. V shed 0 bases and J 6 bases; nucleotides not matched to a gene: 2. The germline CDR1 and CDR2 sequences are SGHRS and YFSETQ. The CDR3 is 16 residues long. CDR3 nucleotide sequence: TGCGCCAGCAGCTTGGTCGGACTAGCGGGAGCCGGGGAGCTGTTTTTT. This gives the protein CASSLVGLAGAGELFF.

The chain recombines TRBV30 with TRBJ2-3; 13 bases match TRBD2. Trimming at V came to 3 bases and at J to 8 bases, leaving 8 bases not matched to a gene. Germline V CDR1 and CDR2: GTSNPN, SVGIG (reference sequence). The CDR3 runs 15 residues. The CDR3 here is CAWSPGLAGVATQYF. The DNA of the CDR3 is TGTGCCTGGAGCCCCGGACTAGCGGGAGTCGCTACGCAGTATTTT.

V and J are TRBV5-1 and TRBJ2-1, with D unresolved. CDR3 size: 16 residues. The germline V gene encodes CDR1 SGHRS and CDR2 YFSETQ. Trimming shortened V by 4 bases and J by 0 bases, and 14 bases separated the two germline ends. The CDR3 DNA follows: TGCGCCAGCAGCCCCTCCTGGCGGAACTCCTACAATGAGCAGTTCTTC. This sequence encodes CASSPSWRNSYNEQFF.

The chain is built from TRBV18 and TRBJ2-3, with TRBD2 as a possible D gene (6 bases). Trimming left V 1 base short and J 2 bases short, with 10 bases between. Germline CDR1 is KGHSH and CDR2 is LQKENI. CDR3 size: 15 residues. CDR3 protein: CASSPLAEDTDTQYF. The CDR3 DNA is TGTGCCAGCTCACCACTAGCGGAAGACACAGATACGCAGTATTTT. The full variable domain, rest sourced from reference TRBV18 and TRBJ2-3, is NAGVMQNPRHLVRRRGQEARLRCSPMKGHSHVYWYRQLPEEGLKFMVYLQKENIIDESGMPKERFSAEFPKEGPSILRIQQVVRGDSAAYFCASSPLAEDTDTQYFGPGTRLTVL.

The CDR3 region is CASSVGWETSGELFF. The CDR3 DNA sequence: TGTGCCAGCAGCGTAGGGTGGGAAACCTCCGGGGAGCTGTTTTTT. The chain recombines TRBV9 with TRBJ2-2; D unresolved. Trimming shortened V by 0 bases and J by 6 bases, and 12 bases separated the two germline ends. The CDR3 length is 15 residues. Germline V gene sequence: CDR1 SGDLS, CDR2 YYNGEE.

The chain recombines TRBV12-3 or TRBV12-4 with TRBJ2-4; either TRBD1 or TRBD2 may supply D (5 bases each). The CDR3 is made up of 17 amino acids. V lost 4 bases to trimming and J lost 3 bases, with 19 bases between them. CDR3 residues: CASSSIQGTGYKNIQYF. DNA of the CDR3: TGTGCCAGCAGTTCTATCCAGGGAACGGGATACAAAAACATTCAGTACTTC.

V and J are TRBV5-1 and TRBJ2-2; perhaps TRBD2 as D (5 bases). This CDR3 comprises 16 residues. Looked up from germline, CDR1 is SGHRS and CDR2 is YFSETQ. V was cut by 3 bases and J by 0 bases, with 12 bases left in between. The CDR3 coding sequence is TGCGCCAGCAGCTCTCATACAGCGGCGAACACCGGGGAGCTGTTTTTT. It yields the protein CASSSHTAANTGELFF.

V and J are TRBV20-1 and TRBJ2-4, with D unclear. CDR3 length: 15 amino acids. Germline lookup yields CDR1 DFQATT and CDR2 SNEGSKA (reference sequence). The V end was cut by 0 bases, the J end by 0 bases, with 9 bases between. CDR3 nucleotides: TGCAGTGCTAGAGATCGCTTACTAGCCAAAAACATTCAGTACTTC. It specifies CSARDRLLAKNIQYF.

This clonotype has only a few counts. The CDR3 DNA reads TGCAGCGTTGTACAGGAGACCTACGAGCAGTACTTC. Residues: CSVVQETYEQYF. This rearrangement joins TRBV29-1 to TRBJ2-7; TRBD1 is a possible D gene (5 bases). Looked up from germline, CDR1 is SQVTM and CDR2 is ANQGSEA. V lost 4 bases, J lost 2 bases, and 9 bases lay in between. The CDR3 runs 12 residues.

In this sample, this clonotype turned up many times. The chain recombines TRBV7-8 with TRBJ2-1; D is tentatively TRBD1 or TRBD2 (5 bases each). CDR1 and CDR2 (germline): SGHVS, FQNEAQ. Deletions cut 4 bases from V and 8 bases from J, with 18 bases between. CDR3 size: 15 residues. The CDR3 sequence: CASSSEATMGHEQFF. Here the CDR3 DNA reads TGTGCCAGCAGCTCGGAGGCCACCATGGGGCATGAGCAGTTCTTC.

There are many counts of this clonotype. V gene TRBV19 combines with J gene TRBJ1-5; 7 positions match TRBD1. The trim removed 6 bases at V and 1 base at J, leaving 6 bases unmatched. The CDR3 consists of 15 residues. The germline V gene encodes CDR1 LNHDA and CDR2 SQIVND (reference sequence). The CDR3 protein is CASRSTGQSNQPQHF. The CDR3 DNA reads TGTGCCAGTAGATCGACAGGGCAGAGCAATCAGCCCCAGCATTTT.

J is TRBJ2-2 and V is TRBV12-3 or TRBV12-4; TRBD1 matches 7 bases. With V trimmed by 7 bases and J by 6 bases, 8 bases remained unmatched. This CDR3 is built from 14 residues. CDR3 sequence (DNA): TGTGCCAGCATCCCTGACAGGGTCCCCGGGGAGCTGTTTTTT. Protein sequence: CASIPDRVPGELFF.

This clonotype was counted between two and nine times. The V and J genes are TRBV20-1 and TRBJ1-2, with TRBD1 matching over 9 bases. V trimming: 5 bases; J trimming: 5 bases; junction bases outside the gene matches: 6. The CDR3 runs 13 residues. Germline V lookup: CDR1 DFQATT, CDR2 SNEGSKA (reference sequence). The CDR3 reads CSAGDRDVYGYTF. The CDR3 DNA follows: TGCAGTGCTGGGGACAGGGACGTTTATGGCTACACCTTC.